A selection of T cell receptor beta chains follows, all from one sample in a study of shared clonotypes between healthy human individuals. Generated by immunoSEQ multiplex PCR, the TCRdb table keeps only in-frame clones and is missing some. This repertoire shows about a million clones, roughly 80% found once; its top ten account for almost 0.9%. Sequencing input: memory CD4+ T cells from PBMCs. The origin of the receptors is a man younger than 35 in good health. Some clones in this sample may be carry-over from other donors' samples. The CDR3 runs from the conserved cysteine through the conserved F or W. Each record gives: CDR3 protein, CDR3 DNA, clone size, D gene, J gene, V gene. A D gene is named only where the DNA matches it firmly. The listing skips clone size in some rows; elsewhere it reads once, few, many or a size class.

CSVVGRAMNTEAFF,TGCAGCGTTGTCGGGAGGGCTATGAACACTGAAGCTTTCTTT,few,NA,TRBJ1-1,TRBV29-1
CASSRDRQETQYF,TGTGCCAGCAGCCGGGACAGACAAGAGACCCAGTACTTC,once,TRBD1,TRBJ2-5,TRBV5-4
CASSEGQGAGYGYTF,TGTGCCAGCAGTGAAGGACAGGGGGCGGGATATGGCTACACCTTC,NA,TRBD1,TRBJ1-2,TRBV2
CASSFLNTEAFF,TGTGCCAGCAGCTTTTTAAACACTGAAGCTTTCTTT,NA,NA,TRBJ1-1,TRBV7-2
CASSSRPEDTQYF,TGTGCCAGCAGCTCGCGGCCGGAGGATACGCAGTATTTT,NA,NA,TRBJ2-3,TRBV5-4
CASSLRSPLHF,TGTGCCAGCAGTTTAAGATCACCCCTCCACTTT,NA,NA,TRBJ1-6,TRBV28
CASSPSPNEQYF,TGTGCCAGCAGCCCTAGCCCCAACGAGCAGTACTTC,NA,NA,TRBJ2-7,TRBV28
CASSRLRNTIYF,TGTGCCAGCAGCCGCCTACGAAACACCATATATTTT,NA,NA,TRBJ1-3,TRBV7-9
CASSSLRGRRENIQYF,TGCGCCAGCAGCTCCCTACGGGGGAGGCGCGAAAACATTCAGTACTTC,once,NA,TRBJ2-4,TRBV5-1
CASRLRALNTEAFF,TGTGCCAGCAGGCTTCGCGCGTTGAACACTGAAGCTTTCTTT,NA,NA,TRBJ1-1,TRBV5-6
CASSSTENTEAFF,TGTGCCAGCTCATCGACAGAGAACACTGAAGCTTTCTTT,NA,NA,TRBJ1-1,TRBV18
CASSLRGADTGELFF,TGTGCCAGCAGCTTACGAGGGGCTGACACCGGGGAGCTGTTTTTT,NA,NA,TRBJ2-2,TRBV11-2
CASSLVGQLKTQYF,TGTGCCAGCAGCTTAGTTGGGCAGTTAAAGACCCAGTACTTC,NA,NA,TRBJ2-5,TRBV7-9
CASSEVGGYDYGYTF,TGTGCCAGCAGTGAAGTTGGGGGGTATGACTATGGCTACACCTTC,NA,NA,TRBJ1-2,TRBV2
CASSQLRTVLNQPQHF,TGTGCCAGCAGCCAACTCAGGACAGTCCTCAATCAGCCCCAGCATTTT,NA,NA,TRBJ1-5,TRBV28
CASSQGTGQFF,TGTGCCAGCAGCCAAGGGACGGGGCAGTTCTTC,NA,NA,TRBJ2-1,TRBV11-2
CASSRDGMLSYEQYF,TGTGCCAGCAGTCGGGACGGAATGCTCTCCTACGAGCAGTACTTC,NA,NA,TRBJ2-7,TRBV6-5
CASSLESGSASIQYF,TGCGCCAGCAGCTTGGAGAGCGGGAGTGCGAGCATTCAGTACTTC,NA,TRBD2,TRBJ2-4,TRBV5-1
CASSLVLERERGEQFF,TGTGCCAGCAGCTTGGTTTTGGAGCGGGAGCGAGGGGAGCAGTTCTTC,NA,TRBD2,TRBJ2-1,TRBV5-8
CASSQNPVQNTEAFF,TGTGCCAGCAGCCAAAACCCTGTACAAAACACTGAAGCTTTCTTT,NA,NA,TRBJ1-1,TRBV4-2
CASSSLAGGYNEQFF,TGTGCCAGCAGCTCACTAGCGGGAGGGTACAATGAGCAGTTCTTC,NA,TRBD2,TRBJ2-1,TRBV7-3
CASSPGGATSNYGYTF,TGTGCCAGCAGTCCCGGGGGGGCGACATCTAACTATGGCTACACCTTC,NA,NA,TRBJ1-2,TRBV28
CASSQGQVLNEKLFF,TGCGCCAGCAGCCAAGGACAGGTTCTTAATGAAAAACTGTTTTTT,few,NA,TRBJ1-4,TRBV4-1
CASSDWQGGTYEQYF,TGCGCCAGCAGTGATTGGCAGGGGGGTACCTACGAGCAGTACTTC,NA,NA,TRBJ2-7,TRBV10-2
CASSRGLAGGHGGELFF,TGTGCCAGCAGCCGCGGACTAGCGGGAGGTCATGGCGGGGAGCTGTTTTTT,NA,TRBD2,TRBJ2-2,TRBV11-3
CASSVQGPGDEQFF,TGTGCCAGCAGTGTCCAGGGGCCTGGGGATGAGCAGTTCTTC,NA,NA,TRBJ2-1,TRBV6-1
CASSDREGGTEAFF,TGTGCCAGCAGCGACCGGGAGGGGGGGACTGAAGCTTTCTTT,NA,NA,TRBJ1-1,TRBV6-5
CASRGLAGFDEQFF,TGTGCCAGCAGGGGACTAGCGGGATTCGATGAGCAGTTCTTC,NA,TRBD2,TRBJ2-1,TRBV28
CASSLSGLVAYNEQFF,TGCGCCAGCAGCTTGAGCGGACTTGTCGCCTACAATGAGCAGTTCTTC,NA,NA,TRBJ2-1,TRBV5-1
CASSSTQGSGNTIYF,TGTGCCAGCAGTTCTACACAGGGGTCTGGAAACACCATATATTTT,few,TRBD1,TRBJ1-3,TRBV28
CSVGFRAETQYF,TGCAGCGTTGGTTTCAGGGCTGAGACCCAGTACTTC,many,NA,TRBJ2-5,TRBV29-1
CASSEAGPHSGPNYNEQFF,TGCGCCAGCAGTGAGGCAGGACCTCATAGCGGGCCAAATTACAATGAGCAGTTCTTC,NA,TRBD2,TRBJ2-1,TRBV10-1
CASSQTSSTNNEQFF,TGTGCCAGCAGCCAGACTAGCTCCACTAACAATGAGCAGTTCTTC,NA,TRBD2,TRBJ2-1,TRBV5-4
CASSLAPVSEQYF,TGTGCCAGCAGCTTAGCGCCGGTTTCCGAGCAGTACTTC,NA,NA,TRBJ2-7,TRBV11-3
CASSPGQNLNQPQHF,TGTGCCAGCTCACCAGGACAGAACCTAAATCAGCCCCAGCATTTT,few,NA,TRBJ1-5,TRBV18
CSVGTGVTEAFF,TGCAGCGTAGGGACAGGGGTCACTGAAGCTTTCTTT,NA,TRBD1,TRBJ1-1,TRBV29-1
CASSWGGDYGYTF,TGTGCCAGTTCCTGGGGGGGCGATTATGGCTACACCTTC,NA,NA,TRBJ1-2,TRBV28
CASSPRIQNIQYF,TGTGCCAGCAGTCCCAGGATTCAAAACATTCAGTACTTC,NA,NA,TRBJ2-4,TRBV28